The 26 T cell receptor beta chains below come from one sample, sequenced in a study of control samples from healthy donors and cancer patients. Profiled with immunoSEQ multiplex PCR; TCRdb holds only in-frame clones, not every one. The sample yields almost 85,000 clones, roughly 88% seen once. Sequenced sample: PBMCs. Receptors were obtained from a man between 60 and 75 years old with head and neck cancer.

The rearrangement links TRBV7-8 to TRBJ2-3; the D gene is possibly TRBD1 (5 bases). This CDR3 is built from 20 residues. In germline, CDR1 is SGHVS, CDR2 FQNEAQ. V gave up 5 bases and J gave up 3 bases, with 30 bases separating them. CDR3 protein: CASSLRLYSSRKNRTDTQYF. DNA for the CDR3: TGTGCCAGCAGCCTTCGCCTATACTCCTCCCGGAAGAACAGGACAGATACGCAGTATTTT.

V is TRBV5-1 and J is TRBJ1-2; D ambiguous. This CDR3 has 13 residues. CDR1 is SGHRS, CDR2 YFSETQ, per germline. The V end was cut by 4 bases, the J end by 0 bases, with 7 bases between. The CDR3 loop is CASSTQPNYGYTF. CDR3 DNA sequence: TGCGCCAGCAGCACACAGCCTAACTATGGCTACACCTTC.

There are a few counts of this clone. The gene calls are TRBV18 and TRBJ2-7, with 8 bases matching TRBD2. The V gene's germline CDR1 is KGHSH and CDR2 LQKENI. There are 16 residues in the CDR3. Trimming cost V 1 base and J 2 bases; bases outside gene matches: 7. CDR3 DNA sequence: TGTGCCAGCTCACCACGAGGACTAGCCTCACCCTACGAGCAGTACTTC. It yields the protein CASSPRGLASPYEQYF.

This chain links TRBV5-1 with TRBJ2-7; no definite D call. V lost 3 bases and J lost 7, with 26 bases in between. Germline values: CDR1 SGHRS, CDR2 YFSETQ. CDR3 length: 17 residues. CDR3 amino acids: CASSSPDLVSRTEEQYF. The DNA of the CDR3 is TGCGCCAGCAGCTCGCCGGACCTAGTTTCCAGAACGGAGGAGCAGTACTTC.

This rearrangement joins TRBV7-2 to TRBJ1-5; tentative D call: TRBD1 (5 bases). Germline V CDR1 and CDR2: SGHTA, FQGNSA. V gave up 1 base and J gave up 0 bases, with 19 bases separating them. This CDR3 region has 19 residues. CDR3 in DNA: TGTGCCAGCAGCTTAGGGAAGCCCCACGAGGGGCTTAGCAATCAGCCCCAGCATTTT. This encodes CASSLGKPHEGLSNQPQHF.

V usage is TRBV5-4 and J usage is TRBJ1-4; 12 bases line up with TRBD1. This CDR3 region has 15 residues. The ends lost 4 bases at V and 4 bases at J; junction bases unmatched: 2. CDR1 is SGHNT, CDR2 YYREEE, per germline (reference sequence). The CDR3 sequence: CASSGTGGVNEKLFF. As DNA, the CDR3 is TGTGCCAGCAGCGGGACAGGGGGCGTTAATGAAAAACTGTTTTTT.

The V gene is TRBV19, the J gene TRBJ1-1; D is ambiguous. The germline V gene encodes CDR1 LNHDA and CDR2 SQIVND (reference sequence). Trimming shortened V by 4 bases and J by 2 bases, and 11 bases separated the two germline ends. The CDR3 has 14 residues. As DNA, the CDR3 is TGTGCCAGTAGTAGCCGGGGATTAAACACTGAAGCTTTCTTT. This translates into CASSSRGLNTEAFF.

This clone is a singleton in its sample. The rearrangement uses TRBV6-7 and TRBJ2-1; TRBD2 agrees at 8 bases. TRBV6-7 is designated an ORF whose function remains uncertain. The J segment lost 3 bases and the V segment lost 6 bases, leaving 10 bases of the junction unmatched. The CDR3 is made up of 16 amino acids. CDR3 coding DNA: TGTGCCAGCAGACCGAAGCGGGAGTCGGGCTACAATGAGCAGTTCTTC. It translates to CASRPKRESGYNEQFF.

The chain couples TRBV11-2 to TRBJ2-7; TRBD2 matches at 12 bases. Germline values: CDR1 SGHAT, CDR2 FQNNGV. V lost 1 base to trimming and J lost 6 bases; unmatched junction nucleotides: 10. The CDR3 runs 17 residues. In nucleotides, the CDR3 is TGTGCCAGCAGCTTAGGACTAGCGGGAGTAGGTTTGGGCGAGCAGTACTTC. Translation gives CASSLGLAGVGLGEQYF.

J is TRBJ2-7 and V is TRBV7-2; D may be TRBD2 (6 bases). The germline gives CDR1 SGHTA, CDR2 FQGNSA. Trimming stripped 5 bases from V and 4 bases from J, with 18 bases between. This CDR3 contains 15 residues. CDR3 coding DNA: TGTGCCAGCAGCCCCGCATTCGGGACTCAGTACGAGCAGTACTTC. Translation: CASSPAFGTQYEQYF.

In nucleotides, the CDR3 is TGCAGCGTTGAAGGCCCTAGCGGGAGGCCGTACGAGCAGTACTTC. Its translation: CSVEGPSGRPYEQYF. The genes are TRBV29-1 and TRBJ2-7, with 11 bases fitting TRBD2. After removal of 1 base from V and 4 bases from J, the junction contained 6 bases not matched to a gene. CDR3 length: 15 amino acids. Germline V gene data show CDR1 as SQVTM and CDR2 as ANQGSEA.

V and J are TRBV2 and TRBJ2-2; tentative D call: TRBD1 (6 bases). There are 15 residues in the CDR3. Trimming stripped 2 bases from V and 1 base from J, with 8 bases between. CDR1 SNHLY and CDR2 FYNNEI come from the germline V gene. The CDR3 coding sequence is TGTGCCAGCAGTGAATTGACAGGGAACACCGGGGAGCTGTTTTTT. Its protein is CASSELTGNTGELFF.

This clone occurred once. CDR3 amino acids: CASSPPNIGRPPYNEQFF. For the CDR3, the DNA is TGTGCCAGCTCACCACCCAATATCGGGAGGCCCCCCTACAATGAGCAGTTCTTC. V usage is TRBV18 and J usage is TRBJ2-1; TRBD2 aligns across 7 bases. The CDR3 covers 18 residues. J was trimmed by 2 bases and V by 0 bases; bases with no gene match: 10. Germline CDR1 reads KGHSH; CDR2 reads LQKENI.

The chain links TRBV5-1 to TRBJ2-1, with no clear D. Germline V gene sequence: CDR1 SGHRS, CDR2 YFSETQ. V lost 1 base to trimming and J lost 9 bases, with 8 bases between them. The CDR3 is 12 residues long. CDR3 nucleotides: TGCGCCAGCAGCTTGTATCCTAGTGAGCAGTTCTTC. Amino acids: CASSLYPSEQFF.

The CDR3 loop is CASSLPAGLARNEQFF. The CDR3 DNA follows: TGTGCCAGCAGCTTGCCGGCGGGACTAGCGAGGAATGAGCAGTTCTTC. The chain is built from TRBV7-9 and TRBJ2-1, with 10 bases identical to TRBD2. CDR1 is SEHNR and CDR2 is FQNEAQ in the germline V gene (reference sequence). The CDR3 is made up of 16 amino acids. The trim removed 3 bases at V and 7 bases at J, leaving 9 bases unmatched.

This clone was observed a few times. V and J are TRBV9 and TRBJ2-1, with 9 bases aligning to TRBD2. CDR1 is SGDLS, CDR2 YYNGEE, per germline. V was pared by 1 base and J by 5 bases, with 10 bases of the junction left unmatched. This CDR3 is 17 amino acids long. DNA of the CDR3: TGTGCCAGCAGCGTATCGGCGGGAGGGTTAAGGAACAATGAGCAGTTCTTC. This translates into CASSVSAGGLRNNEQFF.

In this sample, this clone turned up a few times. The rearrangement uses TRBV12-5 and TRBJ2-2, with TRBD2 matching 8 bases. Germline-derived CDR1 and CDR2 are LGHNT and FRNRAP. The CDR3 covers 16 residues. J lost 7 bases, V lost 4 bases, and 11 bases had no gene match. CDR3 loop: CASGWVAGPRGGELFF. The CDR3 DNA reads TGTGCTAGTGGTTGGGTAGCGGGACCGAGGGGCGGGGAGCTGTTTTTT.

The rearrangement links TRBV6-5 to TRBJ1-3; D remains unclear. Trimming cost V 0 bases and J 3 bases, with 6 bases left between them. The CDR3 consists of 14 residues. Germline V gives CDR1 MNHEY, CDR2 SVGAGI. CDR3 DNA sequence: TGTGCCAGCAGTTACTCTGGGGATGGAAACACCATATATTTT. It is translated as CASSYSGDGNTIYF.

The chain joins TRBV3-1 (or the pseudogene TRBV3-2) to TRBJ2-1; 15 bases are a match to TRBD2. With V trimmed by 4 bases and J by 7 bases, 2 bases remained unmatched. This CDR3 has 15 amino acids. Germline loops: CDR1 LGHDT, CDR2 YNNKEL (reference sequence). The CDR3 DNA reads TGTGCCAGCAGCCCGGGACTAGCGGGAGGAAATGAGCAGTTCTTC. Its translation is CASSPGLAGGNEQFF.

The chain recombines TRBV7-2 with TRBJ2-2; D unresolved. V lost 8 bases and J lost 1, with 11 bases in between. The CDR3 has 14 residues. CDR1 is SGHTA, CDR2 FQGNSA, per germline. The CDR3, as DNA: TGTGCCAGCTTAGCCGGGCAGAACACCGGGGAGCTGTTTTTT. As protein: CASLAGQNTGELFF.

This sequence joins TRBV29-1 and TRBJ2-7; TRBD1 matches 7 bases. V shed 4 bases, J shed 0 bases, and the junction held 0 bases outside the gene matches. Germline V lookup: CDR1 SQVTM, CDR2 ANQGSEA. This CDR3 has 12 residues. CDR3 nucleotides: TGCAGCGTTGGACAGGGCTCCTACGAGCAGTACTTC. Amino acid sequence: CSVGQGSYEQYF.

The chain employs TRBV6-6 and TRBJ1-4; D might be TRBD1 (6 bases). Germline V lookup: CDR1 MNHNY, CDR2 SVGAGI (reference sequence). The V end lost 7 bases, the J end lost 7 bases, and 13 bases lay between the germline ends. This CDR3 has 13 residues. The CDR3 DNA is TGTGCCAGCAAGGGCAGGGGCGCTGAAAAACTGTTTTTT. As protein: CASKGRGAEKLFF.

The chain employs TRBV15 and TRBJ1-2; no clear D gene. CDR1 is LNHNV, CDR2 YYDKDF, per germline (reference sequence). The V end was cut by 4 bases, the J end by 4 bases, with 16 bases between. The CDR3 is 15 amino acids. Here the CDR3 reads CATSMGFLGGYGYTF. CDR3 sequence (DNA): TGTGCCACCAGCATGGGGTTCTTAGGAGGCTATGGCTACACCTTC. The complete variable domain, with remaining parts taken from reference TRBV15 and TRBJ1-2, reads DAMVIQNPRYQVTQFGKPVTLSCSQTLNHNVMYWYQQKSSQAPKLLFHYYDKDFNNEADTPDNFQSRRPNTSFCFLDIRSPGLGDTAMYLCATSMGFLGGYGYTFGSGTRLTVV.

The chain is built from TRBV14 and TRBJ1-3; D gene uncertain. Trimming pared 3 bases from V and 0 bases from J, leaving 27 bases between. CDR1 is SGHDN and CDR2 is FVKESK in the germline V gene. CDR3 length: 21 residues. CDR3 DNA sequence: TGTGCCAGCAGCCACCCGGGCCCAAACCCCCTAATCTCTCTCTCTGGAAACACCATATATTTT. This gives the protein CASSHPGPNPLISLSGNTIYF.

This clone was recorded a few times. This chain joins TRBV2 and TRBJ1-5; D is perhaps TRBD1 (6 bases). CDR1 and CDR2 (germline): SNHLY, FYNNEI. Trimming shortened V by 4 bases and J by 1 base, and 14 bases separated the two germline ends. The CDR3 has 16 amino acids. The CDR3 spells CASSVQGRSSNQPQHF. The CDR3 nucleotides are TGTGCCAGCAGTGTACAGGGAAGATCGAGCAATCAGCCCCAGCATTTT.

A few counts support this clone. The DNA for the CDR3 is TGTGCCAGCAGTCTGCCCAGGGTAGGCCAAGAGACCCAGTACTTC. Protein product: CASSLPRVGQETQYF. The chain is built from TRBV6-5 and TRBJ2-5, with D perhaps matching TRBD1 (5 bases). In germline, CDR1 is MNHEY, CDR2 SVGAGI. CDR3 length: 15 residues. Trimming took off 5 bases at V and 1 base at J, with 14 bases between the two ends.